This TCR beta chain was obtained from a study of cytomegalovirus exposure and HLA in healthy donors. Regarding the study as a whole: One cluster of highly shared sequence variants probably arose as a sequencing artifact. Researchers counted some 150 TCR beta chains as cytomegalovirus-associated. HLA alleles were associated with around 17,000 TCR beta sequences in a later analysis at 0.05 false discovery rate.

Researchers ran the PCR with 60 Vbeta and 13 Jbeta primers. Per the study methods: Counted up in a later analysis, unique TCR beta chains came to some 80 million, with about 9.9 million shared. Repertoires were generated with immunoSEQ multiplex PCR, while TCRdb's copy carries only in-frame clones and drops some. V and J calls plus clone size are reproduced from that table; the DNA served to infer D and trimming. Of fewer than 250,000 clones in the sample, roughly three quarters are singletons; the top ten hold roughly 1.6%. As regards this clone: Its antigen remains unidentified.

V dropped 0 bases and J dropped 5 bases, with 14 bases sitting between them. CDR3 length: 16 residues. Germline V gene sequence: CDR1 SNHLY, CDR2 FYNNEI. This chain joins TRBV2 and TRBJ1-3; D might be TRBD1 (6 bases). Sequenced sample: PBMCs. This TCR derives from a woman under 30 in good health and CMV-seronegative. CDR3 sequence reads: CASSEALWQGRNTIYF. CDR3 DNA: TGTGCCAGCAGTGAAGCGCTATGGCAGGGGAGAAACACCATATATTTT.